The present T cell receptor beta chain was sequenced within a study of vaccination effects on CD4 cells after COVID-19. Whole-study context: Each participant was given two doses of one vaccine (BNT162b2 or mRNA-1273).

J was trimmed by 4 bases and V by 4 bases; bases with no gene match: 10. The CDR3 spans 16 residues. Per germline, CDR1 SGDLS and CDR2 YYNGEE. A note on this clone: What it recognizes is unknown.

General study findings and limits: Common cold coronavirus cross-reactivity was shown by only 1 of 255 vaccine-induced clones in healthy vaccinees.

With more than nine days of culture completed, CD4+ T cells were isolated. Vaccinated recipients, who were negative for nucleocapsid antibodies, had no history of SARS-CoV-2 infection. Half the medium was swapped for IL-2 medium on days 3 and 7. Method: immunoSEQ multiplex PCR; TCRdb's copy keeps in-frame clones and lacks some. The data contain tens of thousands of clones, roughly 73% of them seen just once; the ten biggest clones take up approximately 9.9%. The rearrangement links TRBV9 to TRBJ1-1, with 10 bases fitting TRBD1. This sequence was found in a human donor who received a COVID-19 vaccine. The sample was CD4+ T cells from PBMCs cultured without peptide, taken before COVID-19 vaccination. The CDR3 bases are TGTGCCAGCAGCCCCGACCTGGGACAGGGGAGCACTGAAGCTTTCTTT. Its translation: CASSPDLGQGSTEAFF.